This TCR beta chain derives from a study of T cells in Graves' hyperthyroidism and ophthalmopathy (dated by TCRdb to between 2018 and 2021). Study-wide context: Peripheral blood was sampled at the time of initial diagnosis, prior to any treatment. TCR V-J signatures able to tell the groups apart were searched for in a discovery cohort of about a hundred patients, of whom 43 had Graves' ophthalmopathy and under 65 had stable Graves' hyperthyroidism. Prospective prediction of ophthalmopathy was tested in an independent validation cohort consisting of fewer than 20 hyperthyroidism patients and some 16 patients who later progressed to ophthalmopathy. The 80 to 100 discovery patients were randomly divided into training and test sets at a 7:3 ratio. In about 6 Graves' hyperthyroidism patients, the study also compared T-cell repertoires from thyroid tissue with T-cell repertoires from blood. Once sampling was done, hyperthyroidism patients were given methimazole at a starting dose of 30 mg daily, whereas ophthalmopathy patients were given high-dose intravenous methylprednisolone. TCR Vbeta CDR3 sequencing of 120 to 150 peripheral blood samples (approximately 44 ophthalmopathy, roughly 72 hyperthyroidism and roughly 17 progressor patients) is reported in the paper.

The TCR beta CDR3 regions were amplified from RNA transcripts. The first round of RT-PCR for the TCR CDR3 was performed with the HTBI primer set and the Qiagen OneStep RT-PCR kit. The libraries were constructed in a second round of multiplex PCR and then size-selected and purified. Sequencing of the libraries was done on an Illumina HiSeq2000 using paired-end 100 bp reads. Per the source publication's procedure: Raw data were processed with SOAPnuke, discarding reads with adapters, uncalled bases, mean Phred below 15, or no exact constant-primer or identifier match. COPE v1.2.5 was used to merge the high-quality paired reads, and each unique nucleotide sequence was defined as a clonotype. MiTCR v1.1 was used to align the clonotypes against IMGT TRBV, TRBD and TRBJ reference segments. The analysis included only V-J combinations with a frequency above 0.0001, which together covered 99.2% of the repertoires. A TCS score was defined as the ratio between F50 (clonal expansion) and ExV (chaos), using BLOSUM62-based TCRdist between CDR3 peptides within each V-J. Welch's t-statistics and random forest reduced just over 500 V-J features to 10 to 15, which were used in a naive Bayes classifier (R e1071). Through fastp at Q25 and MiXCR, TCRdb rebuilt clones from the public reads, retaining in-frame beta chains. Entries are consolidated by CDR3 protein sequence, retaining the most common genes and DNA. Here the V and J calls rest on TCRdb's processing, not on the authors' analysis. Within this sample are roughly 300,000 distinct CDR3 sequences, with 25% of them counted one time only. The top ten hold 25% to 30% of the sample.

At least ten counts were recorded for this clonotype. Its antigen remains unidentified. No clone much larger than this one lies a single base away; base qualities are absent. Trimming takes 5 bases off V and 5 bases off J; junction bases not matched to a gene: 7. There are 14 amino acids in the CDR3, from cysteine to phenylalanine inclusive. The DNA shown is the 42-base CDR3, in frame from base 1. Broader findings and caveats from the paper: Ophthalmopathy was separated from stable hyperthyroidism by a 13 V-J signature model, with around 88% sensitivity and just over 81% specificity obtained in cross-validation and 80%/75% obtained in testing. Sample size was not statistically predetermined, and investigators were not blinded to group allocation. Most expanded thyroid clonotypes (frequency above 0.001) were also detected in blood, a finding suggesting that blood repertoires may reflect thyroid immune responses. During validation, the model predicted progression to ophthalmopathy a median of about 6.5 months ahead of onset, with more than 55% sensitivity and less than 85% specificity.

The hyperthyroidism patients were between 18 and 65 years old and newly diagnosed, with a disease duration of less than 2 months. Patients with uncontrolled infections, other autoimmune diseases, pregnancy or lactation were excluded. Diagnoses relied on clinical symptoms, serum thyroxine and TRAb, thyroid ultrasound and orbital computed tomography. Blood from progressor patients was collected at the time of first diagnosis with hyperthyroidism, before any ophthalmopathy symptoms had appeared. Ficoll-Paque density gradient centrifugation was used to isolate PBMCs from around 10 ml of fresh peripheral blood. Progressor patients were first diagnosed with Graves' hyperthyroidism and then developed ophthalmopathy during follow-up. Total RNA was extracted with Trizol reagent, and quality was checked on an Agilent 2100 Bioanalyzer.

The rearranged segments are TRBV12-3 or TRBV12-4 and TRBJ2-7, with 9 bases matching TRBD2. The receptor was isolated from a man aged 35 to 55 with Graves' hyperthyroidism that later progressed to Graves' ophthalmopathy. The sequenced sample consisted of blood. The nucleotides read TGTGCCAGCAGTCCAGTGACTAGCGGCCACGAGCAGTACTTC. Protein translation: CASSPVTSGHEQYF.